These 14 T cell receptor beta chains came from one sample sequenced in a study of T-cell reconstitution after alpha-beta-depleted transplantation in children. Molecular barcoding with unique molecular identifiers was used for the TCRbeta library. In TCRdb, the PCR reads were re-called with MiXCR into one record per CDR3 protein. The table shows hundreds of thousands of distinct CDR3 sequences, with about 17% occurring only once. The source was PBMCs, mostly from graft donor cells, collected 360 days after TCRalphabeta/CD19-depleted stem cell transplant. The source of these receptors is a male patient under 10 years old who had a stem cell transplant for acute lymphoblastic leukemia, so the T cells may come from the graft donor.

This clonotype was recorded at least ten times. The V call is TRBV20-1, the J call TRBJ2-7; unclear D gene. Germline values: CDR1 DFQATT, CDR2 SNEGSKA (reference sequence). The CDR3 totals 13 residues. With 6 bases removed from V and 1 base from J, the gap between germline ends came to 13 bases. The CDR3 loop reads CSASRSRSYEQYF. In nucleotides, the CDR3 is TGCAGTGCCTCTCGCTCCAGATCCTACGAGCAGTACTTC.

This clonotype was picked up a small number of times. This chain connects TRBV20-1 to TRBJ2-5; 8 bases agree with TRBD1. Germline trimming cut 3 bases from V and 5 bases from J; bases unmatched to any gene: 8. In germline, CDR1 is DFQATT, CDR2 SNEGSKA (reference sequence). This CDR3 has 14 residues. CDR3 in DNA: TGCAGTGCTAGGCAGGACAGGGAAGGTGAGACCCAGTACTTC. As protein: CSARQDREGETQYF.

In its sample, this clonotype was seen a few times. This chain connects TRBV4-2 to TRBJ2-7, with 7 bases fitting TRBD1. The CDR3 loop spans 15 amino acids. Looked up from germline, CDR1 is LGHNA and CDR2 is YNFKEQ. Trimming removed 1 base from V and 7 bases from J; junction bases left unmatched: 10. CDR3 residues: CASSQGGQASGEQYF. In nucleotides, the CDR3 is TGTGCCAGCAGCCAAGGAGGACAGGCCTCCGGGGAGCAGTACTTC.

This clonotype was seen many times. This rearrangement joins TRBV5-1 to TRBJ2-2; no firm D call. This CDR3 spans 13 amino acids. Germline-derived CDR1 and CDR2 are SGHRS and YFSETQ. V shed 4 bases and J shed 4 bases, with 8 bases lying between them. This chain's CDR3 is CASSDRVTGELFF. The CDR3 DNA sequence: TGCGCCAGCAGCGATAGGGTCACCGGGGAGCTGTTTTTT. Using reference TRBV5-1 and TRBJ2-2 for the parts outside the CDR3, the full variable domain is KAGVTQTPRYLIKTRGQQVTLSCSPISGHRSVSWYQQTPGQGLQFLFEYFSETQRNKGNFPGRFSGRQFSNSRSEMNVSTLELGDSALYLCASSDRVTGELFFGEGSRLTVL.

This clonotype was seen a handful of times. The chain couples TRBV12-5 to TRBJ2-2; no clear D. The V gene's germline CDR1 is LGHNT and CDR2 FRNRAP. V was cut by 3 bases and J by 4 bases, with 12 bases left in between. The CDR3 is 15 amino acids. The CDR3 DNA sequence: TGTGCTAGTGGTTTCGACACGACGGGCACCGGGGAGCTGTTTTTT. As protein: CASGFDTTGTGELFF.

V and J are TRBV3-1 and TRBJ2-1; no definite D call. The CDR3 extends over 16 amino acids. V was clipped by 0 bases and J by 2 bases, with 11 bases between them. The germline V gene encodes CDR1 LGHDT and CDR2 YNNKEL (reference sequence). Here the CDR3 reads CASSQETARTYNEQFF. CDR3 sequence (DNA): TGTGCCAGCAGCCAAGAGACGGCAAGGACCTACAATGAGCAGTTCTTC.

This sequence joins TRBV2 and TRBJ2-1; 11 bases match TRBD2. The germline V gene has CDR1 SNHLY and CDR2 FYNNEI. After removal of 5 bases from V and 3 bases from J, the junction contained 12 bases not matched to a gene. The length of the CDR3 is 18 residues. The CDR3 here is CASSHPTIGLAGYNEQFF. DNA of the CDR3: TGTGCCAGCAGTCACCCAACCATCGGACTAGCGGGCTACAATGAGCAGTTCTTC.

The chain recombines TRBV7-2 with TRBJ2-7, with D possibly matching TRBD2 (6 bases). The length of the CDR3 is 14 residues. Germline CDR1 SGHTA, CDR2 FQGNSA. Trimming pared 5 bases from V and 8 bases from J, leaving 19 bases between. Here the CDR3 DNA reads TGTGCCAGCAGCATCAGAGTAGCGGCCTTGAAGCAGTACTTC. This translates into CASSIRVAALKQYF.

V is TRBV20-1 and J is TRBJ2-1, with 8 bases lining up with TRBD2. Germline V gene sequence: CDR1 DFQATT, CDR2 SNEGSKA (reference sequence). There are 16 residues in the CDR3. The V gene end was trimmed by 2 bases and the J gene end by 6 bases; junction bases not matched to a gene: 12. The CDR3 here is CSARPASGFILNEQFF. CDR3 DNA: TGCAGTGCTAGACCCGCTAGCGGGTTTATTCTCAATGAGCAGTTCTTC.

The chain recombines TRBV6-1 with TRBJ2-3; D unclear. The CDR3 covers 14 residues. Germline V gene sequence: CDR1 MNHNS, CDR2 SASEGT. V dropped 6 bases and J dropped 10 bases, with 20 bases sitting between them. The CDR3 region is CASSLAIGINPQYF. In nucleotides, the CDR3 is TGTGCCAGCAGCCTTGCTATAGGCATCAACCCGCAGTATTTT.

This clonotype was counted many times. The chain carries TRBV6-5 and TRBJ2-1, with TRBD1 matching over 8 bases. Germline CDR1 reads MNHEY; CDR2 reads SVGAGI. Unmatched junction bases numbered 6, after V lost 6 bases and J lost 2 bases. The CDR3 length is 15 residues. The CDR3 nucleotides are TGTGCCAGCAGCTTAGACAGGGGCCCCTACAATGAGCAGTTCTTC. Amino acid sequence: CASSLDRGPYNEQFF.

The table lists this clonotype with a count of one. The rearrangement links TRBV20-1 to TRBJ2-5; D might be TRBD2 (6 bases). The CDR3 has 16 residues. CDR1 is DFQATT and CDR2 is SNEGSKA in the germline V gene (reference sequence). The V and J ends lost 5 bases and 5 bases respectively, with 24 bases between them. CDR3 sequence: CSARGIMGSLRETQYF. In nucleotides, the CDR3 is TGCAGTGCTCGGGGGATAATGGGCAGCCTCCGGGAGACCCAGTACTTC.

This clonotype was counted only a few times. The rearrangement joins TRBV29-1 to TRBJ2-2; D not resolved. V shed 4 bases and J shed 2 bases, with 8 bases lying between them. CDR3 length: 13 amino acids. CDR1 and CDR2 (germline): SQVTM, ANQGSEA. The CDR3 reads CSVVGPNTGELFF. In nucleotides, the CDR3 is TGCAGCGTTGTCGGCCCAAACACCGGGGAGCTGTTTTTT.

The chain uses TRBV6-1 and TRBJ2-2; no definite D call. Between the trimmed V and J ends, which lost 5 bases and 5 bases, there was a span of 9 bases. The CDR3 has 13 amino acids. Germline V gives CDR1 MNHNS, CDR2 SASEGT. DNA for the CDR3: TGTGCCAGCAGTCAGAAAGGAACCGGGGAGCTGTTTTTT. This encodes CASSQKGTGELFF.